This T cell receptor beta chain was captured by sequencing in a study of PD-L1 blockade in urothelial cancer. The V gene's germline CDR1 is SGHTA and CDR2 FQGNSA. Trimming took 5 bases from V and 2 from J; bases not matched to a gene: 5. This CDR3 contains 15 residues. As for time point: pretreatment peripheral blood. This clone was found a few times. Sequencing was performed with immunoSEQ multiplex PCR; in TCRdb, only in-frame clones are kept and a portion is missing. Of 100,000 to 150,000 clones in the sample, 65% to 85% were seen once. This sample comprised PBMCs, obtained around atezolizumab (anti-PD-L1) treatment. The rearrangement links TRBV7-2 to TRBJ1-5; 8 nucleotides line up with TRBD1. The source is a man aged 45-65 years with urothelial cancer. Here the CDR3 reads CASSAQTGGNQPQHF. CDR3 DNA sequence: TGTGCCAGCAGCGCCCAGACAGGGGGCAATCAGCCCCAGCATTTT.